These 20 T cell receptor beta chains were sequenced from one sample in a study of T cells in Graves' hyperthyroidism and ophthalmopathy. The investigators amplified TCR beta CDR3 regions from RNA transcripts. Carried out on the TCR CDR3, a first-round RT-PCR used the HTBI primer set. In TCRdb, the multiplex PCR reads were re-called with MiXCR into one record per CDR3 protein. The data contain approximately 380,000 distinct CDR3 sequences, about a fifth of them singletons. What was sequenced was blood. The receptors were sampled from a man younger than 35 with Graves' ophthalmopathy.

This clonotype was seen ten or more times. J is TRBJ1-5 and V is TRBV12-3 or TRBV12-4; D is perhaps TRBD1 (5 bases). The CDR3 loop spans 15 amino acids. Deletions cut 6 bases from V and 3 bases from J, with 15 bases between. The chain's CDR3 is CASSDVQGFNQPQHF. CDR3 DNA sequence: TGTGCCAGCAGCGATGTGCAGGGCTTCAATCAGCCCCAGCATTTT.

This clonotype was found many times. The chain carries TRBV2 and TRBJ2-1, with 9 bases identical to TRBD2. Germline V gene data show CDR1 as SNHLY and CDR2 as FYNNEI. There are 15 residues in the CDR3. V trimming: 4 bases; J trimming: 5 bases; junction bases outside the gene matches: 6. CDR3 region: CASSGGGGGNNEQFF. CDR3 sequence (DNA): TGTGCCAGCAGTGGGGGCGGGGGGGGAAACAATGAGCAGTTCTTC.

The CDR3 coding sequence is TGTGCCGGCCAATCCCCCGTGAACAATGAGCAGTTCTTC. It yields the protein CAGQSPVNNEQFF. The chain employs TRBV6-2 or TRBV6-3 and TRBJ2-1; no definite D call. Germline CDR1 MNHEY, CDR2 SVGEGT. This CDR3 spans 13 amino acids. Between the trimmed V and J ends, which lost 11 bases and 5 bases, there was a span of 16 bases.

This clonotype was recorded many times. This sequence joins TRBV20-1 and TRBJ1-2; TRBD1 aligns across 7 bases. Looked up from germline, CDR1 is DFQATT and CDR2 is SNEGSKA (reference sequence). This CDR3 spans 14 amino acids. V gave up 6 bases and J gave up 4 bases; unmatched junction bases: 11. CDR3: CSADLTGESYGYTF. In DNA, the CDR3 is TGCAGTGCCGACTTAACAGGGGAGAGCTATGGCTACACCTTC.

J is TRBJ1-2 and V is TRBV3-1; D remains unclear. The CDR3 covers 14 residues. Germline CDR1 and CDR2: LGHDT and YNNKEL (reference sequence). Trimming stripped 1 base from V and 1 base from J, with 7 bases between. The CDR3 is CASSQGQLNYGYTF. The CDR3 DNA reads TGTGCCAGCAGCCAAGGCCAGCTTAACTATGGCTACACCTTC.

The chain employs TRBV6-1 and TRBJ1-2; D unresolved. The CDR3 runs 13 residues. Per the germline V gene, CDR1 is MNHNS and CDR2 is SASEGT. The V and J ends lost 2 bases and 3 bases respectively, with 7 bases between them. CDR3 in DNA: TGTGCCAGCAGTGAATGGAAGGACTATGGCTACACCTTC. Protein: CASSEWKDYGYTF.

This clonotype was detected only a few times. The V call is TRBV7-3, the J call TRBJ2-5; TRBD1 aligns across 7 bases. Germline V gene data show CDR1 as SGHTA and CDR2 as FQGTGA. J gave up 1 base and V 5 bases, and 7 bases lay outside the gene matches. The CDR3 sequence is 15 residues long. The CDR3 nucleotides are TGTGCCAGCAGCGCCGGGGCAGGGGGCCAAGAGACCCAGTACTTC. Translated, it gives CASSAGAGGQETQYF. Variable domain in full (rest from reference TRBV7-3 and TRBJ2-5): GAGVSQTPSNKVTEKGKYVELRCDPISGHTALYWYRQSLGQGPEFLIYFQGTGAADDSGLPNDRFFAVRPEGSVSTLKIQRTERGDSAVYLCASSAGAGGQETQYFGPGTRLLVL.

This rearrangement joins TRBV7-9 to TRBJ1-6; possibly TRBD1 for D (5 bases). This CDR3 comprises 17 residues. V lost 2 bases and J lost 4, with 15 bases in between. The V gene's germline CDR1 is SEHNR and CDR2 FQNEAQ (reference sequence). CDR3 region: CASSLFRVGFYNSPLHF. For the CDR3, the DNA is TGTGCCAGCAGCTTATTCAGGGTGGGGTTTTATAATTCACCCCTCCACTTT.

The V and J genes are TRBV28 and TRBJ2-1; 10 nucleotides match TRBD1. This CDR3 contains 16 residues. Germline CDR1 is MDHEN and CDR2 is SYDVKM. V was clipped by 5 bases and J by 11 bases; unmatched bases: 15. The CDR3 DNA reads TGTGCCAGCAGTCGCCCCGGGACAGGGGTATTCCCCAAGCAGTTCTTC. As protein: CASSRPGTGVFPKQFF.

V usage is TRBV4-2 and J usage is TRBJ2-6; D unresolved. The length of the CDR3 is 17 residues. Germline V gene sequence: CDR1 LGHNA, CDR2 YNFKEQ. V dropped 0 bases and J dropped 0 bases, with 9 bases sitting between them. The DNA for the CDR3 is TGTGCCAGCAGCCAAGACCAAAGAATCTCTGGGGCCAACGTCCTGACTTTC. Protein sequence: CASSQDQRISGANVLTF.

CDR3 sequence (DNA): TGCGCCAGCAGCCCCGGGACAGGGACCCATTTTCCCCTCCACTTT. Encoded protein: CASSPGTGTHFPLHF. J is TRBJ1-6 and V is TRBV5-1, with 9 bases matching TRBD1. V lost 4 bases to trimming and J lost 13 bases; unmatched junction nucleotides: 12. This CDR3 spans 15 amino acids. Germline lookup yields CDR1 SGHRS and CDR2 YFSETQ.

The genes are TRBV5-6 and TRBJ1-5; weak D call: TRBD1 (6 bases). The V gene lost 5 bases and the J gene lost 7 bases, with 16 bases spanning the gap. The CDR3 spans 14 residues. CDR1 is SGHDT and CDR2 is YYEEEE in the germline V gene. The CDR3, as DNA: TGTGCCAGCAGTACCCAAATACAGGGACAGCCCCAGCATTTT. As protein: CASSTQIQGQPQHF.

The chain links TRBV10-2 to TRBJ1-2, with 8 bases lining up with TRBD1. V was pared by 6 bases and J by 4 bases, with 13 bases of the junction left unmatched. CDR1 is WSHSY and CDR2 is SAAADI in the germline V gene. The length of the CDR3 is 16 residues. The CDR3 DNA follows: TGCGCCAGCAGCGGGGGACAGGCCTCCTTACCCTATGGCTACACCTTC. It is translated as CASSGGQASLPYGYTF.

The rearrangement uses TRBV2 and TRBJ1-1, with 8 bases that match TRBD1. Germline trimming cut 7 bases from V and 7 bases from J; bases unmatched to any gene: 11. The CDR3 is made up of 14 amino acids. CDR1 and CDR2 (germline): SNHLY, FYNNEI. CDR3 in DNA: TGTGCCAGCACCCGAGGGGGCAGGGGGCTTGAAGCTTTCTTT. Protein sequence: CASTRGGRGLEAFF.

Comment on this clonotype: Mismatch with germline at one junction end may stem from a read error. This sequence joins TRBV12-3 or TRBV12-4 and TRBJ2-2, with 7 bases aligning to TRBD2. The CDR3 length is 15 residues. CDR3 in DNA: TGTGCCATCAGTTCGGGCGGGGGAGACACCGGGGAGCTGTTTTTT. Translating it yields CAISSGGGDTGELFF.

Many counts were recorded for this clonotype. V is TRBV28 and J is TRBJ1-1; the match to TRBD1 covers 11 bases. V lost 4 bases to trimming and J lost 3 bases; unmatched junction nucleotides: 4. The CDR3 spans 15 residues. CDR1 is MDHEN, CDR2 SYDVKM, per germline. The CDR3 sequence is CASSSPGQGDTEAFF. The CDR3 DNA sequence: TGTGCCAGCAGTTCCCCGGGACAGGGGGACACTGAAGCTTTCTTT.

This clonotype was recorded many times. V and J are TRBV7-9 and TRBJ1-1, with D uncertain. This CDR3 has 13 residues. Trimming pared 1 base from V and 5 bases from J, leaving 8 bases between. Germline V gene sequence: CDR1 SEHNR, CDR2 FQNEAQ (reference sequence). The CDR3 protein is CASSLERETEAFF. The CDR3 nucleotides read TGTGCCAGCAGCTTAGAGAGGGAAACTGAAGCTTTCTTT.

This chain joins TRBV10-1 and TRBJ1-6; D not certain. The CDR3 runs to 12 residues. Trimming cost V 4 bases and J 15 bases, with 13 bases left between them. Per germline, CDR1 WNHNN and CDR2 SYGVQD (reference sequence). CDR3 sequence reads: CASSGPSLILHF. The CDR3 bases are TGCGCCAGCAGTGGTCCCTCGTTGATCCTCCACTTT.

The V gene is TRBV5-1, the J gene TRBJ1-2, with no clear D. Trimming removed 3 bases from V and 7 bases from J, with 19 bases in between. Germline loops: CDR1 SGHRS, CDR2 YFSETQ. CDR3 size: 15 residues. The CDR3 here is CASSSRLQGRRGYTF. DNA of the CDR3: TGCGCCAGCAGCTCCCGACTCCAAGGGCGGCGTGGCTACACCTTC. Full variable domain (rest looked up from reference TRBV5-1 and TRBJ1-2): KAGVTQTPRYLIKTRGQQVTLSCSPISGHRSVSWYQQTPGQGLQFLFEYFSETQRNKGNFPGRFSGRQFSNSRSEMNVSTLELGDSALYLCASSSRLQGRRGYTFGSGTRLTVV.

This clonotype has a count of ten or more. The chain employs TRBV3-1 and TRBJ1-1; the D is unclear. V lost 2 bases and J lost 8, with 12 bases in between. The germline CDR1 and CDR2 sequences are LGHDT and YNNKEL (reference sequence). CDR3 length: 13 amino acids. The CDR3 is CASSQLRGPEAFF. For the CDR3, the DNA is TGTGCCAGCAGCCAATTGCGAGGGCCAGAAGCTTTCTTT.